This entry lists 9 T cell receptor beta chains sequenced from one sample in a study of T-cell memory formation after mild COVID-19 (dated by TCRdb to the early 2020s). The method was 5' RACE. TCRdb names Illumina NovaSeq 6000 as the instrument used. Using fastp at Q25 and MiXCR, TCRdb reprocessed the public reads and kept productive beta chains. Under each unique CDR3 protein, matching rows form one entry showing the most common genes and DNA. The sample table lists a few hundred thousand distinct CDR3 sequences, approximately 30% of them with a count of one. The top ten hold more than 9.5% of the sample. The sample was PBMCs or a T cell subset sorted from them (not recorded which). These receptors came from an adult woman who had mild COVID-19 (a few samples of this study predate the infection). The sample titles of this study are shuffled in the database, so cell type and time point are left out; the donor was told from shared clones.

This clonotype has a handful of counts. This sequence joins TRBV6-2 or TRBV6-3 and TRBJ2-5, with 7 bases lining up with TRBD2. The V and J ends lost 8 bases and 4 bases, in that order; junction bases with no gene match: 10. CDR1 is MNHEY, CDR2 SVGEGT, per germline. The CDR3 extends over 14 amino acids. The CDR3 coding sequence is TGTGCCAGCGGATCAAGCGGGACGGCAGAGACCCAGTACTTC. It is translated as CASGSSGTAETQYF.

This clonotype was detected only a few times. V and J are TRBV20-1 and TRBJ2-1, with 13 bases identical to TRBD2. V shed 4 bases, J shed 8 bases, and the junction held 8 bases outside the gene matches. Per the germline V gene, CDR1 is DFQATT and CDR2 is SNEGSKA (reference sequence). This CDR3 is 15 amino acids long. CDR3 residues: CSATQTSGRSYEQFF. CDR3 nucleotides: TGCAGTGCTACCCAGACTAGCGGGAGGAGCTATGAGCAGTTCTTC.

This clonotype was found a few times. The V and J genes are TRBV20-1 and TRBJ1-3; no firm D call. In germline, CDR1 is DFQATT, CDR2 SNEGSKA (reference sequence). V lost 3 bases to trimming and J lost 7 bases, with 16 bases between them. The CDR3 spans 14 residues. CDR3 in DNA: TGCAGTGCTAGCCGGACCCCGGGAAGCAACACCATATATTTT. It specifies CSASRTPGSNTIYF.

This clonotype was observed at least ten times. The V and J genes are TRBV25-1 and TRBJ1-1; possibly TRBD1 for D (6 bases). CDR1 MGHDK and CDR2 SYGVNS come from the germline V gene. Trimming pared 8 bases from V and 11 bases from J, leaving 18 bases between. CDR3 length: 12 amino acids. CDR3 bases: TGTGCCAGCGGAGGGACATCTTCGGGGGCTTTCTTT. Translated: CASGGTSSGAFF.

For this clonotype: A read error may produce the germline difference seen at one junction end. This chain links TRBV27 with TRBJ1-3; 7 nucleotides line up with TRBD1. This CDR3 contains 15 residues. Germline V gene lookup returns CDR1 MNHEY and CDR2 SMNVEV (reference sequence). The CDR3 sequence is CASSPWTGSGNTIYF. CDR3 in DNA: TGTGCCAGCAGTCCATGGACAGGCTCTGGAAACACCATATACTTT.

The V and J genes are TRBV9 and TRBJ2-5; unclear D gene. CDR1 is SGDLS, CDR2 YYNGEE, per germline. Between the trimmed V and J ends, which lost 5 bases and 3 bases, there was a span of 14 bases. The CDR3 has 14 amino acids. In DNA form, the CDR3 reads TGTGCCAGCAGAAAAGACACTACCGAAGAGACCCAGTACTTC. It codes for CASRKDTTEETQYF.

This sequence joins TRBV5-1 and TRBJ2-3; 7 bases align to TRBD2. The CDR3 runs 16 residues. Germline V gene sequence: CDR1 SGHRS, CDR2 YFSETQ. Trimming removed 3 bases from V and 2 bases from J; junction bases left unmatched: 9. The CDR3 sequence is CASSSISSGLTDTQYF. CDR3 bases: TGCGCCAGCAGCTCGATCTCTAGCGGCCTCACAGATACGCAGTATTTT.

This clonotype has a handful of counts. The rearrangement joins TRBV5-1 to TRBJ2-3; a possible D gene is TRBD2 (7 bases). Trimming removed 3 bases at V and 6 bases at J, with 20 bases between. The CDR3 runs 16 residues. Germline V gene lookup returns CDR1 SGHRS and CDR2 YFSETQ. Here the CDR3 reads CASSSLGGAYVDTQYF. The CDR3 coding sequence is TGCGCCAGCAGCTCCCTGGGGGGGGCCTATGTGGATACGCAGTATTTT.

This clonotype has only a few counts. J is TRBJ2-3 and V is TRBV27, with D uncertain. V was cut by 5 bases and J by 6 bases, with 12 bases left in between. The CDR3 contains 13 residues. Germline V gene sequence: CDR1 MNHEY, CDR2 SMNVEV (reference sequence). The CDR3 DNA reads as TGTGCCAGCAGTCGCCTGGGATTGGATACGCAGTATTTT. This translates into CASSRLGLDTQYF.